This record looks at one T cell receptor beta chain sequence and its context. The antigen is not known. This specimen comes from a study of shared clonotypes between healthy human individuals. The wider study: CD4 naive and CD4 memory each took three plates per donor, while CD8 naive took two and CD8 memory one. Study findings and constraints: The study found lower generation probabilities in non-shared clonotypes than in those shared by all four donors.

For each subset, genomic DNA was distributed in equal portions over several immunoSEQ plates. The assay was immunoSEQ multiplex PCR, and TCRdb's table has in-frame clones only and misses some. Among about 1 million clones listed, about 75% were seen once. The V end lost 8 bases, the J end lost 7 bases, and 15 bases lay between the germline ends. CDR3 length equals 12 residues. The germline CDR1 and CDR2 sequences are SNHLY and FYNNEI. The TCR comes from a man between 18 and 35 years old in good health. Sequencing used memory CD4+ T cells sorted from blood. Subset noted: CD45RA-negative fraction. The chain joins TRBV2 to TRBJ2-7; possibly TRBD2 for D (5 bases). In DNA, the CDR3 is TGTGCCAGCTCCCTGGGCCCGGGAGAGCAGTACTTC. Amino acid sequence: CASSLGPGEQYF.